A selection of T cell receptor beta chains follows, all from one sample in a study of OX40 agonist ivuxolimab in advanced cancers. TCRdb keeps only in-frame clones here, not all; method: immunoSEQ multiplex PCR. This table has under 95,000 clones, 86% appearing once. This sample comprised CD4+ or CD8+ T cells sorted from blood, obtained in a trial of the OX40 agonist ivuxolimab. These receptors were obtained from an adult with an advanced solid tumor such as melanoma, head and neck, liver or kidney cancer. The CDR3 runs from the conserved cysteine through the conserved F or W. Each record gives: CDR3 length, J gene, V gene, D gene, clone size, CDR3 DNA, CDR3 protein. A D gene is named only where the DNA matches it firmly. Some rows have no size entry. The others give once, few or many, or a class for an expanded clone.

15 | TRBJ1-2 | TRBV7-8 | . | once | TGTGCCAGCAGCTTAGCCCCGGGAACTTACTATGGCTACACCTTC | CASSLAPGTYYGYTF
15 | TRBJ1-1 | TRBV7-9 | . | few | TGTGCCAGCAGCGGAAGAGGACTGATGAACACTGAAGCTTTCTTT | CASSGRGLMNTEAFF
14 | TRBJ1-3 | TRBV29-1 | . | . | TGCAGCGTTGCGACGGGAAGTCATGGAAACACCATATATTTT | CSVATGSHGNTIYF
14 | TRBJ2-3 | TRBV5-1 | . | once | TGCGCCAGCAGCTTGAGAGTATCCGCAGATACGCAGTATTTT | CASSLRVSADTQYF
14 | TRBJ2-3 | TRBV5-1 | . | . | TGCGCCAGCAGCCTGGGGACACCTAAAGATACGCAGTATTTT | CASSLGTPKDTQYF
18 | TRBJ1-5 | TRBV30 | TRBD1 | . | TGTGCCTGGAGTCGGGACAGGGGGTTAGGGGTTAGCAATCAGCCCCAGCATTTT | CAWSRDRGLGVSNQPQHF
15 | TRBJ2-5 | TRBV5-4 | . | . | TGTGCCAGCAGCTTGGACCCACTAGCTCTGGAGACCCAGTACTTC | CASSLDPLALETQYF
21 | TRBJ2-1 | TRBV5-1 | TRBD2 | . | TGCGCCAGCAGCTCCCCTAGCGGGAGGGCCGGGTTTTTAAGCTCCTACAATGAGCAGTTCTTC | CASSSPSGRAGFLSSYNEQFF
16 | TRBJ1-6 | TRBV6-6 | TRBD1 | few | TGTGCCAGCAGTAAGGACAGGGCTTTCTATAATTCACCCCTCCACTTT | CASSKDRAFYNSPLHF
15 | TRBJ2-1 | TRBV7-9 | . | . | TGTGCCAGCAGCCCATCACTAGGTCCGTCAACTGAGCAGTTCTTC | CASSPSLGPSTEQFF
16 | TRBJ1-5 | TRBV6-6 | . | . | TGTGCCAGCAGTTACTCGTCAGTTGTGGGCAATCAGCCCCAGCATTTT | CASSYSSVVGNQPQHF
15 | TRBJ1-3 | TRBV7-7 | . | . | TGTGCCAGCAGCCCCGGTGGAGTGGGTGGAAACACCATATATTTT | CASSPGGVGGNTIYF
15 | TRBJ2-7 | TRBV28 | TRBD1 | few | TGTGCCAGCAGTTCCCCGGGACAGGTGCAAGACGAGCAGTACTTC | CASSSPGQVQDEQYF
13 | TRBJ1-1 | TRBV11-3 | . | . | TGTGCCAGCAGCGTTAGTATAGGGGGGAAAGCTTTCTTT | CASSVSIGGKAFF
14 | TRBJ2-7 | TRBV5-1 | TRBD1 | . | TGCGCCAGCAGCACTACCGACAGGGTACTCGAGCAGTACTTC | CASSTTDRVLEQYF
15 | TRBJ1-1 | TRBV28 | TRBD1 | . | TGTGCCAGCAGCAAATACAGGGGAGCGCGTACTGAAGCTTTCTTT | CASSKYRGARTEAFF
13 | TRBJ1-2 | TRBV2 | . | . | TGTGCCAGCAGTGGGGGGAAAAACTATGGCTACACCTTC | CASSGGKNYGYTF
18 | TRBJ1-1 | TRBV28 | TRBD1 | . | TGTGCCAGCAGTTCCATCTCACTACTAATTTCAGGGGGTGTGGCGGCTTTCTTT | CASSSISLLISGGVAAFF
13 | TRBJ1-5 | TRBV30 | . | . | TGTGCCTGGAACTCAGGTCGGGATCAGCCCCAGCATTTT | CAWNSGRDQPQHF
13 | TRBJ1-5 | TRBV27 | . | . | TGTGCCAGCAGGGTGCGAAATAATCAGCCCCAGCATTTT | CASRVRNNQPQHF
15 | TRBJ2-3 | TRBV11-2 | TRBD1 | . | TGTGCCAGCAGTAAACTGACAGGGGCCACAGATACGCAGTATTTT | CASSKLTGATDTQYF
16 | TRBJ2-5 | TRBV28 | . | . | TGTGCCAGCAGTTTAGGACTATTGGGGCAGGGAGAGACCCAGTACTTC | CASSLGLLGQGETQYF
15 | TRBJ2-1 | TRBV7-9 | . | . | TGTGCCAGCAGCTTTGAAAGAGGCGGGTACAATGAGCAGTTCTTC | CASSFERGGYNEQFF
14 | TRBJ2-3 | TRBV5-6 | . | once | TGTGCCAGCAGCTTCACAGGCATCACAGATACGCAGTATTTT | CASSFTGITDTQYF